In its sample, the clone carrying this T cell receptor beta chain was seen a few times. Its matching antigen is unknown. The data are from a study of molecular identifiers for immune sequencing clone quantification. The study's findings and limits: Clones exceeding 20 RNA copies carried over 99% of effector molecules but under 1% of naive-cell molecules. Jurkat TCR RNA spiked in from one cell could reportedly be detected among some 1 million naive cells.

This CDR3 contains 15 residues. CDR1 and CDR2 (germline): SGDLS, YYNGEE. With 3 bases clipped from V and 5 bases from J, the junction kept 9 bases outside the gene matches. The bulk TCR libraries were made with methods described before and with listed TCR primers. TCRdb re-called the PCR reads through MiXCR, storing one row per CDR3 protein. This sample has roughly 71,000 distinct CDR3 sequences, with approximately 18% found just once. The source material was naive CD8+ T cells from blood, with Jurkat cell RNA spiked in. Subset noted: FACS-sorted CD8+CD4-CCR7+CD45RA+ naive T cells. The V and J genes are TRBV9 and TRBJ2-5, with 8 bases that match TRBD2. The sequence derives from a human donor in good health. Some libraries in this study had Jurkat cell RNA spiked in. DNA for the CDR3: TGTGCCAGCAGCGACCCCGGGACTAGTGACGAGACCCAGTACTTC. It translates to CASSDPGTSDETQYF.